This T cell receptor beta chain was found in a study of T cell repertoires in cytomegalovirus infection. TCRdb reprocessed the reads with MiXCR, giving one entry per CDR3 protein. The repertoire holds 640,000 or so distinct CDR3 sequences, with roughly 33% as singletons. A note on this clonotype: Its specificity is unknown.

Germline lookup yields CDR1 LGHNA and CDR2 YSLEER. The CDR3 extends over 16 amino acids. V dropped 1 base and J dropped 5 bases, with 17 bases sitting between them. Study-wide findings and caveats: Based on cumulative public TCR beta family frequency, carriers of CMV plus the relevant HLA were identified.

The V and J genes are TRBV4-3 and TRBJ1-2, with D possibly being TRBD1 (5 bases). This TCR was sampled from a human donor in good health (CMV status not recorded). Some clones in this sample may be carry-over from other donors' samples. Sequenced material: cultured PBMCs, taken from culture after CMV antigen stimulation. The CDR3 sequence: CASSQGGPRLKYGYTF. As DNA, the CDR3 is TGCGCCAGCAGCCAAGGGGGACCGCGACTAAAGTATGGCTACACCTTC.